This T cell receptor (beta chain) comes out of a study of CD4+ T cells in melanoma. Study-wide findings and caveats: CD8+ T cell, macrophage and B cell function reportedly correlated with neoantigen-specific CD4+ T cells. Reportedly, melanoma neoantigen-specific CD4+ T cells showed varied differentiation states.

Produced via immunoSEQ multiplex PCR; TCRdb's table is partial and in-frame only. Among about 6,500 clones, 45% to 60% were seen once, and the ten largest hold about 17%. This clone was picked up a small number of times. Its target is not known. The CDR3 contains 16 residues. The V gene's germline CDR1 is SEHNR and CDR2 FQNEAQ (reference sequence). Trimming cost V 1 base and J 4 bases; bases outside gene matches: 7. The specimen was cells from a culture (not recorded whether cultured in vitro). The TCR was taken from a human donor with melanoma. The V gene is TRBV7-9, the J gene TRBJ1-2; 9 bases agree with TRBD1. The CDR3 bases are TGTGCCAGCAGCTTAGGGGACAGGGCGGCACGCTATGGCTACACCTTC. Protein product: CASSLGDRAARYGYTF.